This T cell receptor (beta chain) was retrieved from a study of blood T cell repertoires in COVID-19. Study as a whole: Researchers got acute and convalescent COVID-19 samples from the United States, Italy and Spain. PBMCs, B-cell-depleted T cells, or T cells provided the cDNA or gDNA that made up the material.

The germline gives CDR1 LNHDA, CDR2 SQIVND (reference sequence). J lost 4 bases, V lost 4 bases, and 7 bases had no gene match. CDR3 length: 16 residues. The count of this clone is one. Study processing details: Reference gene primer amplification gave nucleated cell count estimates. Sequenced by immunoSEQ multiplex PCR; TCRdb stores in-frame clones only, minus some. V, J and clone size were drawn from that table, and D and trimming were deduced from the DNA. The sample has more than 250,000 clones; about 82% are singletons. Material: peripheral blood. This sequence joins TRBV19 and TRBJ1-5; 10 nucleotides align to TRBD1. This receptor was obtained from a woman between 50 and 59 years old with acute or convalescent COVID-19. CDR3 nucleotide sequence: TGTGCCAGTAGTAGACGACAGGGGGCAATAAATCAGCCCCAGCATTTT. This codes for CASSRRQGAINQPQHF.